This T cell receptor (beta chain) came from a study of shared clonotypes between healthy human individuals. Assay used: immunoSEQ multiplex PCR; TCRdb lists only in-frame clones, some missing. Counted here are more than 1 million clones, about four fifths occurring once; the ten biggest clones make up under 0.65%. The CDR3 runs 15 residues. V lost 7 bases, J lost 6 bases, and 21 bases lay in between. The germline CDR1 and CDR2 sequences are MDHEN and SYDVKM. A single count supports this clone. The sample taken for sequencing was memory CD4+ T cells from PBMCs. Subset reported: CD45RA-negative fraction. This rearrangement joins TRBV28 to TRBJ1-1; D gene uncertain. This clonotype was obtained from a man aged 18 to 35 in good health. Some clones in this sample may be carry-over from other donors' samples. CDR3 residues: CASNSPRASAAEAFF. CDR3 DNA: TGTGCCAGCAACTCGCCCCGCGCGTCGGCGGCTGAAGCTTTCTTT.